This T cell receptor beta chain was sequenced during a study of cytomegalovirus exposure and HLA in healthy donors. Findings and limits, study-wide: With further analysis later on, most CMV-associated TCR beta chains appeared HLA-restricted. In a later analysis, several top co-occurrence clusters appeared linked to parvovirus B19, influenza, CMV and Epstein-Barr virus. Cytomegalovirus status was reportedly diagnosed by the classifier with high specificity and sensitivity.

Trimming cost V 1 base and J 2 bases, with 6 bases left between them. Germline-derived CDR1 and CDR2 are SGHRS and YFSETQ. The CDR3 is 13 residues long. It was with 60 Vbeta and 13 Jbeta primers that the PCR ran. Here immunoSEQ multiplex PCR was the method, and the copy in TCRdb shows in-frame clones only, minus some. The repertoire holds roughly 230,000 clones, with about 77% as singletons. About this clone: Its antigen is as yet unknown.

Every donor was a healthy person donating bone marrow. Sequenced: PBMCs. This TCR came from a boy between 10 and 17 years old in good health and CMV-seronegative. The chain has TRBV5-1 and TRBJ2-5; D might be TRBD1 (5 bases). CDR3 bases: TGCGCCAGCAGCTTGCGACAGCAAGAGACCCAGTACTTC. Amino acid sequence: CASSLRQQETQYF.